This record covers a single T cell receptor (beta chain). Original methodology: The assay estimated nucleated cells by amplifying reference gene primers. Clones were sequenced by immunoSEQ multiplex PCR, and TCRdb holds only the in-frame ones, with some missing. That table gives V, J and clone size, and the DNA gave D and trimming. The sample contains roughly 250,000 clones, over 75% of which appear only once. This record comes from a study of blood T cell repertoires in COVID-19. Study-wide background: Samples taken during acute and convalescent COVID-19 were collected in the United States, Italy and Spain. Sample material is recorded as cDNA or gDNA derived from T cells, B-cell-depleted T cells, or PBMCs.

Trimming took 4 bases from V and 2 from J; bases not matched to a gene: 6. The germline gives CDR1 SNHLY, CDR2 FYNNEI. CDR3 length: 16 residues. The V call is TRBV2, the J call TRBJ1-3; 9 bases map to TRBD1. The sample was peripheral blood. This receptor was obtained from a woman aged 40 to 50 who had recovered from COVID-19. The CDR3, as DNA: TGTGCCAGCAGTGGAGGGACAGGGATCACTGGAAACACCATATATTTT. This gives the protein CASSGGTGITGNTIYF.